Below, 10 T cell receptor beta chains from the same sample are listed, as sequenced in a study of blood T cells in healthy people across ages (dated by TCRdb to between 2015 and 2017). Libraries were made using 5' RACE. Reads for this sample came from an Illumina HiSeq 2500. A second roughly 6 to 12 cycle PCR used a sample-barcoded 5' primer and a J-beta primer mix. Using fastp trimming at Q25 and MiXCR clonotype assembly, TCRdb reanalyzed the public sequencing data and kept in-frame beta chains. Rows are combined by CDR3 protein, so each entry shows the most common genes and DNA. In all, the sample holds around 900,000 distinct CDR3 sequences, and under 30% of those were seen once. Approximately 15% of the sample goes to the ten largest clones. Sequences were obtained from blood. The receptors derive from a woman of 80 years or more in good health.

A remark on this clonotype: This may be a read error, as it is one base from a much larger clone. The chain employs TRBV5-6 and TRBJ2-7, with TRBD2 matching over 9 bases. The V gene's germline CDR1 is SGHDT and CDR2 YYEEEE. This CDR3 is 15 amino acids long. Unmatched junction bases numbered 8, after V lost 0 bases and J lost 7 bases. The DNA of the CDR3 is TGTGCCAGCAGCTTGGGCGGGGGGGCCGGTAGTGAGCAGTACTTC. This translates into CASSLGGGAGSEQYF.

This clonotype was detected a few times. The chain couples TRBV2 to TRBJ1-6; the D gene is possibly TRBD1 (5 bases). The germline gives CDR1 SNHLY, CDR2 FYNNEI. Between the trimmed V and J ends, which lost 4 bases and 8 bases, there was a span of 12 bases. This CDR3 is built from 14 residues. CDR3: CASSAQGPDSPLHF. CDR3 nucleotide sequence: TGTGCCAGCAGTGCGCAGGGACCGGATTCACCCCTCCACTTT. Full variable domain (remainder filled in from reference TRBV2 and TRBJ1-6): EPEVTQTPSHQVTQMGQEVILRCVPISNHLYFYWYRQILGQKVEFLVSFYNNEISEKSEIFDDQFSVERPDGSNFTLKIRSTKLEDSAMYFCASSAQGPDSPLHFGNGTRLTVT.

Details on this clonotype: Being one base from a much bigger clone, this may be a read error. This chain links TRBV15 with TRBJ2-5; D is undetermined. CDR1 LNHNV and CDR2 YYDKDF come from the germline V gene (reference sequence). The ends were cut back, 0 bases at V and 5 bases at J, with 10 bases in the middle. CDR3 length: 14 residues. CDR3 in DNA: TGTGCCACCAGCAGAGATGTGTGGACGGAGACCCAGTACTTC. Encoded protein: CATSRDVWTETQYF.

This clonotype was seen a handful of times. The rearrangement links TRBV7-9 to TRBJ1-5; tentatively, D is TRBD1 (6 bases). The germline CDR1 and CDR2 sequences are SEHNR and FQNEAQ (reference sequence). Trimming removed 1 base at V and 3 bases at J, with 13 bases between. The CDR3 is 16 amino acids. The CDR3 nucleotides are TGTGCCAGCAGCTTAGGAGGCAGGGGAGACAATCAGCCCCAGCATTTT. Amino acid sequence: CASSLGGRGDNQPQHF. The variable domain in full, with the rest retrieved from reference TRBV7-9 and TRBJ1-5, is DTGVSQNPRHKITKRGQNVTFRCDPISEHNRLYWYRQTLGQGPEFLTYFQNEAQLEKSRLLSDRFSAERPKGSFSTLEIQRTEQGDSAMYLCASSLGGRGDNQPQHFGDGTRLSIL.

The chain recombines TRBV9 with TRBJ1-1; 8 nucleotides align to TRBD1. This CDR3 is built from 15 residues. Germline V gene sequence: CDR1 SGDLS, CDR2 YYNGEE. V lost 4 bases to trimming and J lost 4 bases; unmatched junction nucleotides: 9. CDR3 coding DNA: TGTGCCAGCAGCAGAGGACAGGGTGGCGGCACTGAAGCTTTCTTT. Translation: CASSRGQGGGTEAFF.

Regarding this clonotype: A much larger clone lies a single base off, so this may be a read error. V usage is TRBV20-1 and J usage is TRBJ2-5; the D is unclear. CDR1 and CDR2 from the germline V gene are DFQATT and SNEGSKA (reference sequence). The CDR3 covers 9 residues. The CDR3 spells CRASEAQYF. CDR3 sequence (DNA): TGCAGGGCTAGTGAGGCCCAGTACTTC.

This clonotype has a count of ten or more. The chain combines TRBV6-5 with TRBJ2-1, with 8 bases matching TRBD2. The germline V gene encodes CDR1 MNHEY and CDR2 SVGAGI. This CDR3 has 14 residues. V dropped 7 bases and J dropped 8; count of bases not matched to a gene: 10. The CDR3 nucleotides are TGTGCCAGCAAGAACGGGGGGGATATCCATGAGCAGTTCTTC. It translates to CASKNGGDIHEQFF.

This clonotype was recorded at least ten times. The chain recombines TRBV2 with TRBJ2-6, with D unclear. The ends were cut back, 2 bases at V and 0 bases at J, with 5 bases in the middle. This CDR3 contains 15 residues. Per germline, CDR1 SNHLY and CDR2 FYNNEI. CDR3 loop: CASSEPVSGANVLTF. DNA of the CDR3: TGTGCCAGCAGTGAACCGGTCTCTGGGGCCAACGTCCTGACTTTC.

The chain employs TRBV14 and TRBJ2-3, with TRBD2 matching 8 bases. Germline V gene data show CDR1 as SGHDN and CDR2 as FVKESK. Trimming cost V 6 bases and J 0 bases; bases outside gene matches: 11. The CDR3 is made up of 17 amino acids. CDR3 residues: CASSPHLVAGSTDTQYF. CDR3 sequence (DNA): TGTGCCAGCAGTCCACACCTCGTAGCGGGGAGCACAGATACGCAGTATTTT.

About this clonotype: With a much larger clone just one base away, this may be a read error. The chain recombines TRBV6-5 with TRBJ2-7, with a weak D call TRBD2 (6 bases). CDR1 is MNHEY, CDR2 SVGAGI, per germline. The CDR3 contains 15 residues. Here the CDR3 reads CACRKDYLGIYEQYF. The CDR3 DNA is TGTGCCTGCAGAAAGGACTACCTGGGGATATACGAGCAGTACTTC.